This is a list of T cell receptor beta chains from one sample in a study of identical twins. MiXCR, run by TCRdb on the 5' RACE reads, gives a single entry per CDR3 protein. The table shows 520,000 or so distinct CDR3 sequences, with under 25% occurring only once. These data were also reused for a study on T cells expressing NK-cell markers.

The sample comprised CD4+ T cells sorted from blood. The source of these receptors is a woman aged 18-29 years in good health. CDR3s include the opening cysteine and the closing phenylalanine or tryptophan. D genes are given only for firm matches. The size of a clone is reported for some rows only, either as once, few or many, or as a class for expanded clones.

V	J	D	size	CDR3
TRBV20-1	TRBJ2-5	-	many	CSAPLASWDQETQYF
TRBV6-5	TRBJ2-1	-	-	CASRPSQSEQFF
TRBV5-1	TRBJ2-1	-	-	CASSPSAHNEQFF
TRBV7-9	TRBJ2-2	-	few	CASRGEGNTGELFF
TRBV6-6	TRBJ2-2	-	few	CATEDGNTGELFF
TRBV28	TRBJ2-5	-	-	CASSLSGAGRQETQYF
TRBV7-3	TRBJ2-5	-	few	CASNPKSRGELALQETQYF
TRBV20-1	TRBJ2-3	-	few	CSARRRGLGTDTQYF
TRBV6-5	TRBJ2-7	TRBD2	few	CASSYSAGGGYEQYF
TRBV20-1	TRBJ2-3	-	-	CSARQTPAESRSDTQYF
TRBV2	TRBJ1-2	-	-	CASSNSRANYGYTF
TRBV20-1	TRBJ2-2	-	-	CSATGTVDTGELFF
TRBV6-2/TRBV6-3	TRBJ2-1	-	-	CASRGSGTYNEQFF
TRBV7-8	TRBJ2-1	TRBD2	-	CASSYNSGGARSYNEQFF
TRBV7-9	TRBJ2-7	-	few	CASRPEQGSYEQYF
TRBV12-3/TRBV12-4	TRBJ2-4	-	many	CASSFGGKRNIQYF
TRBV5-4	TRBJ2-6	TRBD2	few	CASSLDTTGGFRGSSGANVLTF
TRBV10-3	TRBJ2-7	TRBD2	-	CAIRSGTSAHEQYF
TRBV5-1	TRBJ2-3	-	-	CASSFPGKDADTQYF
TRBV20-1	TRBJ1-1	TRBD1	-	CSARGQGKTEAFF
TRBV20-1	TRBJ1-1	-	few	CSAPRLGGDTEAFF
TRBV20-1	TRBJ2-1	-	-	CSARVPSEQFF
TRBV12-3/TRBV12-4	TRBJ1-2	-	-	CASYSGEESYGYTF
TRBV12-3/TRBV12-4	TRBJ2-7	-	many	CASRWAVSYEQYF
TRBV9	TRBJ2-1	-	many	CASSVGTHNEQFF
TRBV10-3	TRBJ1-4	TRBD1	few	CAIGGQGPGEKLFF
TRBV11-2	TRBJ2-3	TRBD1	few	CASSYRGPNTDTQYF
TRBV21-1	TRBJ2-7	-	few	CASCSGAGSYEQYF
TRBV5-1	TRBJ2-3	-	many	CASSFVGPDTQYF
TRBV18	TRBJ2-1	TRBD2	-	CASSPGTSGEQARQFF
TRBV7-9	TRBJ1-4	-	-	CASSLALRGREDEKLFF
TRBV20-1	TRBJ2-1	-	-	CSARVRTRIREQFF
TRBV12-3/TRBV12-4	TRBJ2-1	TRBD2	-	CASSSPGLAPCLF
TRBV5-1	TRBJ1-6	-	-	CASRHGGILRPLHF
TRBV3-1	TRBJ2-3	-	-	CASSQGLSSGADTQYF
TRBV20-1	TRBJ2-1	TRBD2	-	CSANGLHGPRREEQFF
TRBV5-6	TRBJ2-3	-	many	CASSLDRADTQYF
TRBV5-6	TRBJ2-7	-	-	CASSWGTTYEQYF
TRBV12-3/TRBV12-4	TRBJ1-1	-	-	CASSLRGGYTEAFF
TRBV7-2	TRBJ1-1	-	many	CASSLGVNRNTEAFF
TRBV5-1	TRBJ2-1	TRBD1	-	CASSLVGQGARNEQFF
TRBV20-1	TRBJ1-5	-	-	CSAYIGGDQPQHF
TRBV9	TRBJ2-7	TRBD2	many	CASPSGGPYEQYF
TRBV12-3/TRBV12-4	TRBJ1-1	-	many	CASRWRRGVGTEAFF
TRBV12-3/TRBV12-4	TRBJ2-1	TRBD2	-	CASSGLAGENEQFF
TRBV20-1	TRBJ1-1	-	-	CSARSGSQNTEAFF
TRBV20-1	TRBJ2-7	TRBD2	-	CSATTSGATYEQYF
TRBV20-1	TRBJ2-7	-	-	CSARDRTGLGQYF
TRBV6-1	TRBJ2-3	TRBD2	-	CASTLAGAGDTQYF
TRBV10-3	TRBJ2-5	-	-	CAISGSGKETQYF
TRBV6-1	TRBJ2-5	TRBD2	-	CASSPPTSGGVQTQYF